A selection of T cell receptor beta chains follows, all from one sample in a study of technical replicates of blood from a few donors. TCRdb's copy holds only in-frame clones and misses some; the assay was immunoSEQ multiplex PCR. The table shows tens of thousands of clones, with around 90% occurring only once. Sample: T cells isolated from PBMCs. These receptors came from a human donor in good health. Some clones in this sample may be carry-over from other donors' samples. CDR3s include the opening cysteine and the closing phenylalanine or tryptophan. D genes are given only for firm matches. The size entry is marked missing in some rows and otherwise reads once, few, many or a size class.

D gene,V gene,J gene,clone size,CDR3 DNA,CDR3 protein
TRBD1,TRBV18,TRBJ2-5,NA,TGTGCCAGCTCACCGGACAGGTCGTGGGAGACCCAGTACTTC,CASSPDRSWETQYF
NA,TRBV6-5,TRBJ1-2,NA,TGTGCCAGCAGTTCCGCCCTGGGGGGACCTAACTATGGCTACACCTTC,CASSSALGGPNYGYTF
NA,TRBV29-1,TRBJ2-1,NA,TGCAGCGTTCGCCCCTCCCTAGGAGAGCAGTTCTTC,CSVRPSLGEQFF
NA,TRBV5-6,TRBJ2-1,NA,TGTGCCAGCAGCTCGGGGACTGACGGTGGGGGGAGGAATGAGCAGTTCTTC,CASSSGTDGGGRNEQFF
TRBD1,TRBV6-5,TRBJ2-1,NA,TGTGCCAGCAGTTACCGCATTACAGGGGATGAGCAGTTCTTC,CASSYRITGDEQFF
TRBD2,TRBV4-1,TRBJ2-7,NA,TGCGCCAGCAGCACGGGACTAGCGGCCTACGAGCAGTACTTC,CASSTGLAAYEQYF
NA,TRBV15,TRBJ1-3,NA,TGTGCCACCAGCACCTCCCGGGAACAAAACACCATATATTTT,CATSTSREQNTIYF
TRBD2,TRBV9,TRBJ2-7,NA,TGTGCCAGCAGCGTATCGGGAGGGCTAATATACGAGCAGTACTTC,CASSVSGGLIYEQYF
TRBD2,TRBV7-3,TRBJ2-1,NA,TGTGCCAGCAGCTCTAGCGGGAGTAGCCACAATGAGCAGTTCTTC,CASSSSGSSHNEQFF
NA,TRBV7-9,TRBJ2-3,once,TGTGCCAGCAGCCCCAACACAGATACGCAGTATTTT,CASSPNTDTQYF
NA,TRBV7-9,TRBJ2-2,NA,TGTGCCAGCAGCTTTTCGGGGAACACCGGGGAGCTGTTTTTT,CASSFSGNTGELFF
NA,TRBV10-3,TRBJ2-2,NA,TGTGCCATCAGTGGACAGAACACCGGGGAGCTGTTTTTT,CAISGQNTGELFF
NA,TRBV18,TRBJ2-1,NA,TGTGCCAGCCTGAATGGGGGAGGAGGGAATGAGCAGTTCTTC,CASLNGGGGNEQFF
TRBD1,TRBV9,TRBJ1-2,NA,TGTGCCAGCAGCTTGGGACAGGGAAATGGCTACACCTTC,CASSLGQGNGYTF
NA,TRBV6-5,TRBJ1-5,NA,TGTGCCAGCGGAAAGAAAAGACAGAGCAATCAGCCCCAGCATTTT,CASGKKRQSNQPQHF
NA,TRBV4-1,TRBJ2-7,NA,TGCGCCAGCAGCCCCGTCGACGGGGAGGTCTCCTACGAGCAGTACTTC,CASSPVDGEVSYEQYF
NA,TRBV18,TRBJ2-1,NA,TGTGCCAGCTCACCAGGGGGCCGGAATGAGCAGTTCTTC,CASSPGGRNEQFF
NA,TRBV27,TRBJ2-7,NA,TGTGCCAGCAGCGGGACACTAAGCGCCTACGAGCAGTACTTC,CASSGTLSAYEQYF
NA,TRBV6-1,TRBJ1-5,NA,TGTGCCAGCAGTGAATTTTCCCGGGATATCTATCAGCCCCAGCATTTT,CASSEFSRDIYQPQHF
TRBD2,TRBV30,TRBJ2-1,NA,TGTGCCTGGAGGACTAGCGGAGTCAATGAGCAGTTCTTC,CAWRTSGVNEQFF
NA,TRBV19,TRBJ2-2,NA,TGTGCCAGTTTCAGGGGGAACACCGGGGAGCTGTTTTTT,CASFRGNTGELFF
NA,TRBV12-1,TRBJ2-1,NA,TGTGCCAGCAGCTTTGCCACAGCGGGAGGGCCAAATGAGCAGTTCTTC,CASSFATAGGPNEQFF
TRBD1,TRBV2,TRBJ1-2,NA,TGTGCCAGCAGTGATCGAGGACAGGACGTTAACTATGGCTACACCTTC,CASSDRGQDVNYGYTF
NA,TRBV5-1,TRBJ2-3,NA,TGCGCCAGCGGTCCGTACAGGGTTTCAGGAGATACGCAGTATTTT,CASGPYRVSGDTQYF
TRBD2,TRBV7-2,TRBJ2-1,NA,TGTGCCAGCAGAATAGCGGGGGTGTTAAATGAGCAGTTCTTC,CASRIAGVLNEQFF
TRBD1,TRBV5-1,TRBJ1-1,NA,TGCGCCAGCTCCGGGACAGGTACGAACACTGAAGCTTTCTTT,CASSGTGTNTEAFF
TRBD1,TRBV29-1,TRBJ2-3,NA,TGCAGCATAGGACAGGGCGGTACAGATACGCAGTATTTT,CSIGQGGTDTQYF
NA,TRBV6-1,TRBJ1-5,NA,TGTGCCAGCAGTGTTAACAGGGCTGAGCCCCAGCATTTT,CASSVNRAEPQHF
TRBD1,TRBV5-1,TRBJ2-7,NA,TGCGCCAGCAGCTCCCCCCCCGGGGACAGGGGATACGAGCAGTACTTC,CASSSPPGDRGYEQYF
NA,TRBV28,TRBJ1-1,NA,NA,CASSSSVNTEAFF
NA,TRBV7-9,TRBJ2-7,NA,TGTGCCAGCAGCCTCTTAAGGACAACAAGCACCTACGAGCAGTACTTC,CASSLLRTTSTYEQYF
TRBD1,TRBV27,TRBJ2-5,NA,TGTGCCAGCAGTTTATCCGGCAGGGGGCAAGAGACCCAGTACTTC,CASSLSGRGQETQYF
NA,TRBV29-1,TRBJ1-1,few,TGCAGCGTTGCAGGGGAGCCTGAAGCTTTCTTT,CSVAGEPEAFF
NA,TRBV2,TRBJ2-7,NA,TGTGCCAGCAGTGAACCATTAAAAGGGGACGAGCAGTACTTC,CASSEPLKGDEQYF
TRBD1,TRBV18,TRBJ1-1,NA,TGTGCCAGCTCCGAAACAGGGGACACTGAAGCTTTCTTT,CASSETGDTEAFF
NA,TRBV9,TRBJ2-2,NA,TGTGCCAGCAGCGTAGACCCACACAACACCGGGGAGCTGTTTTTT,CASSVDPHNTGELFF
TRBD2,TRBV28,TRBJ2-3,NA,TGTGCCAGCAGTTTAGCACTAGCGGGAGGCCCAGATACGCAGTATTTT,CASSLALAGGPDTQYF
TRBD1,TRBV4-1,TRBJ2-1,NA,TGCGCCAGCAGCCAAGATGAGACAGGGGTAGGGGGAAATGAGCAGTTCTTC,CASSQDETGVGGNEQFF
NA,TRBV7-2,TRBJ2-5,NA,TGTGCCAGCAGCTTAGGCAGACAAGAGACCCAGTACTTC,CASSLGRQETQYF
TRBD1,TRBV19,TRBJ1-2,NA,TGTGCCAGTAGTACTCCAGGGGGCCCCGTTGGGGACTACACCTTC,CASSTPGGPVGDYTF
TRBD1,TRBV19,TRBJ1-5,NA,TGTGCCAGTAGTATTTATGGGACAGGGAGTAATCAGCCCCAGCATTTT,CASSIYGTGSNQPQHF
TRBD2,TRBV9,TRBJ2-5,NA,TGTGCCAGCAGCGTAGCTCGGACTAGCGGGCTCCAAGAGACCCAGTACTTC,CASSVARTSGLQETQYF
NA,TRBV29-1,TRBJ1-1,NA,TGCAGCGTTAGGGGGAACACTGAAGCTTTCTTT,CSVRGNTEAFF
NA,TRBV9,TRBJ2-3,NA,TGTGCCAGCAGCGTTAACCTCGGACAGACCACAGATACGCAGTATTTT,CASSVNLGQTTDTQYF
NA,TRBV7-6,TRBJ1-2,NA,TGTGCCAGCAGCTTAAGGTTGGGCGGGCTAGCTAACTATGGCTACACCTTC,CASSLRLGGLANYGYTF
TRBD1,TRBV6-4,TRBJ1-1,NA,TGTGCCAGCAGTCCCGGGACAGGGGAAACTGAAGCTTTCTTT,CASSPGTGETEAFF
NA,TRBV5-1,TRBJ1-2,NA,TGCGCCAGCAGCTTGGACGCCACAGACTATGGCTACACCTTC,CASSLDATDYGYTF
TRBD1,TRBV28,TRBJ1-4,NA,TGTGCCGGAGCCGGGACAGGGGAAACAGATAATGAAAAACTGTTTTTT,CAGAGTGETDNEKLFF
NA,TRBV19,TRBJ2-7,NA,TGTGCCAGTAGTATTCAGGCAGGGGCCTACGAGCAGTACTTC,CASSIQAGAYEQYF
NA,TRBV25-1,TRBJ1-4,NA,TGTGCCAGCAGTGTACAGGGTATAACTAATGAAAAACTGTTTTTT,CASSVQGITNEKLFF
NA,TRBV6-1,TRBJ1-3,NA,TGTGCCAGCAGTGCGTTGAGGGAGTCACGGACCATATATTTT,CASSALRESRTIYF